These 12 T cell receptor beta chains share one sample of origin, sequenced in a study of type 1 regulatory T cells. TCRdb redid the calling of the reads with MiXCR, one entry per CDR3 protein. Of about 62,000 distinct CDR3 sequences listed, approximately 67% were seen once; the top ten hold over 1.5%. No antigen is known for these receptors. The sample consisted of cultured non-Tr1 T cells, either the whole culture or a sorted T cell fraction (not recorded which). All receptors come from a human donor in good health.

The genes are TRBV24-1 and TRBJ1-2; weak D call: TRBD1 (6 bases). The CDR3 sequence is 13 residues long. V lost 4 bases and J lost 1, with 6 bases in between. The germline CDR1 and CDR2 sequences are KGHDR and SFDVKD. The CDR3 DNA reads TGTGCCACCAGTGAACAGGGTAACTATGGCTACACCTTC. Encoded protein: CATSEQGNYGYTF.

Remarks on this clonotype: The junction does not match germline at one end; this may be a read error. This chain connects TRBV18 to TRBJ2-5; 9 bases align to TRBD2. This CDR3 comprises 15 residues. Per the germline V gene, CDR1 is KGHSH and CDR2 is LQKENI. CDR3 bases: TGTGCCAGCCCACCACGGCTAGCGGGAACAAAGACCCAGTACTTC. Encoded protein: CASPPRLAGTKTQYF.

The genes are TRBV7-6 and TRBJ2-1; TRBD2 is a possible D gene (5 bases). The CDR3 is 16 residues long. Trimming removed 3 bases from V and 9 bases from J, with 21 bases in between. The germline V gene has CDR1 SGHVS and CDR2 FNYEAQ. The CDR3 DNA sequence: TGTGCCAGCAGCTTGTTCGGCGGGCCCGAGAAAGGTGAGCAGTTCTTC. Encoded protein: CASSLFGGPEKGEQFF.

V usage is TRBV10-3 and J usage is TRBJ2-3; 8 positions agree with TRBD2. V gave up 10 bases and J gave up 4 bases; unmatched junction bases: 1. This CDR3 spans 11 amino acids. Germline V gene data show CDR1 as ENHRY and CDR2 as SYGVKD. Written as DNA, the CDR3 is TGTGCCACCGGGAGGGCAGATACGCAGTATTTT. Translated, it gives CATGRADTQYF.

This clonotype has only a few counts. CDR3 DNA sequence: TGTGCCTGGAGTCCCCGGGAGTCTCTCTCAGATACGCAGTATTTT. Protein sequence: CAWSPRESLSDTQYF. The rearrangement uses TRBV30 and TRBJ2-3; maybe TRBD2 (6 bases). Germline V gene sequence: CDR1 GTSNPN, CDR2 SVGIG (reference sequence). This CDR3 spans 15 amino acids. Trimming shortened V by 2 bases and J by 4 bases, and 16 bases separated the two germline ends.

The gene calls are TRBV20-1 and TRBJ2-1; 7 bases fit TRBD2. Trimming cost V 3 bases and J 9 bases; bases outside gene matches: 14. The CDR3 totals 15 residues. Germline values: CDR1 DFQATT, CDR2 SNEGSKA (reference sequence). CDR3 nucleotide sequence: TGCAGTGCTAGGGGAACCGGACTAGGCAACGGTGAGCAGTTCTTC. As protein: CSARGTGLGNGEQFF.

J is TRBJ2-5 and V is TRBV7-3, with D possibly TRBD2 on 7 matching bases. The CDR3 contains 14 residues. Trimming cost V 5 bases and J 5 bases, with 15 bases left between them. Per the germline V gene, CDR1 is SGHTA and CDR2 is FQGTGA. Written as DNA, the CDR3 is TGTGCCAGCAGCAAAAGGGGGGGGTCGGAGACCCAGTACTTC. Translated: CASSKRGGSETQYF.

CDR3 in amino acids: CASSSSIRNGTHSYEQYF. The CDR3 DNA is TGTGCCAGCAGTTCCTCTATACGGAACGGGACTCATTCCTACGAGCAGTACTTC. The chain couples TRBV27 to TRBJ2-7; D possibly corresponds to TRBD2 (6 bases). The CDR3 is made up of 18 amino acids. V lost 4 bases to trimming and J lost 1 base, with 23 bases between them. Per germline, CDR1 MNHEY and CDR2 SMNVEV (reference sequence).

The J gene is TRBJ1-1, the V gene TRBV6-4; perhaps TRBD1 as D (5 bases). CDR1 MRHNA and CDR2 SNTAGT come from the germline V gene. The germline V and J ends were trimmed by 2 bases and 1 base, with 11 bases remaining between them. CDR3 length: 15 residues. CDR3 region: CASSDGGAGNTEAFF. The DNA for the CDR3 is TGTGCCAGCAGTGACGGAGGGGCTGGGAACACTGAAGCTTTCTTT.

The J gene is TRBJ2-1, the V gene TRBV7-6; TRBD1 matches 10 bases. Looked up from germline, CDR1 is SGHVS and CDR2 is FNYEAQ. The CDR3 spans 15 residues. V was clipped by 5 bases and J by 8 bases; unmatched bases: 9. The DNA of the CDR3 is TGTGCCAGCAGCGCAGCGGGACAGGGGTTCGATGAGCAGTTCTTC. It specifies CASSAAGQGFDEQFF.

The chain has TRBV9 and TRBJ1-1, with a weak D call TRBD1 (5 bases). Trimming pared 2 bases from V and 11 bases from J, leaving 25 bases between. The length of the CDR3 is 16 residues. Per the germline V gene, CDR1 is SGDLS and CDR2 is YYNGEE. CDR3 region: CASSVPQGLLVSRAFF. CDR3 DNA sequence: TGTGCCAGCAGCGTCCCTCAGGGACTTCTCGTATCTCGGGCTTTCTTT.

The table lists this clonotype with a few counts. The chain recombines TRBV5-5 with TRBJ2-5; D is perhaps TRBD2 (7 bases). The CDR3 is 12 residues long. The V gene lost 5 bases and the J gene lost 5 bases, with 10 bases spanning the gap. CDR1 and CDR2 from the germline V gene are SGHKS and YYEKEE (reference sequence). CDR3 bases: TGTGCCAGCAGAGAGGGGGGGGAGACCCAGTACTTC. It specifies CASREGGETQYF. The variable domain in full, with the rest retrieved from reference TRBV5-5 and TRBJ2-5, is DAGVTQSPTHLIKTRGQQVTLRCSPISGHKSVSWYQQVLGQGPQFIFQYYEKEERGRGNFPDRFSARQFPNYSSELNVNALLLGDSALYLCASREGGETQYFGPGTRLLVL.